The rows below give T cell receptor beta chains drawn from one sample of a study of T cells after yellow fever vaccination. TCRdb itself ran the 5' RACE reads through MiXCR, one entry per CDR3 protein. The sample includes about 150,000 distinct CDR3 sequences, 6.2% of them seen just once. The sample here was CD4+ T cells sorted from PBMCs, taken on the day of the first yellow fever vaccination. Receptor source: a man aged 18 to 29 who received the YFV17D yellow fever vaccine. Both conserved end residues are trimmed from each CDR3. Fields, in order: clone size, V gene, J gene, CDR3 protein. Only part of the rows carry a size: once, few, many, or a class if the clone is expanded.

clone size: many
V gene: TRBV6-2/TRBV6-3
J gene: TRBJ2-3
CDR3 protein: ASTRVPVSTDTQY

clone size: few
V gene: TRBV7-9
J gene: TRBJ2-7
CDR3 protein: ASSLLDEQY

clone size: .
V gene: TRBV30
J gene: TRBJ1-5
CDR3 protein: AWSVGNLDQPQH

clone size: .
V gene: TRBV20-1
J gene: TRBJ2-3
CDR3 protein: SARDHGGAPDTQY

clone size: .
V gene: TRBV10-3
J gene: TRBJ2-2
CDR3 protein: AISDLRELF

clone size: many
V gene: TRBV5-1
J gene: TRBJ2-3
CDR3 protein: ASGRTGGPDTQY

clone size: many
V gene: TRBV6-5
J gene: TRBJ1-5
CDR3 protein: ASSPLPNQPQH

clone size: few
V gene: TRBV7-2
J gene: TRBJ2-7
CDR3 protein: ASSHPTRSSYEQY

clone size: .
V gene: TRBV18
J gene: TRBJ1-6
CDR3 protein: ASSPPGQSPLH

clone size: many
V gene: TRBV6-5
J gene: TRBJ1-5
CDR3 protein: ASRGAGGQGQPQH

clone size: few
V gene: TRBV5-1
J gene: TRBJ1-2
CDR3 protein: ASSLYGVTDYT

clone size: many
V gene: TRBV9
J gene: TRBJ1-5
CDR3 protein: ASSVGTGQNQPQH

clone size: many
V gene: TRBV9
J gene: TRBJ2-3
CDR3 protein: ASSLNPSGSTDTQY

clone size: many
V gene: TRBV3-1
J gene: TRBJ2-1
CDR3 protein: ASSQVSGRVGFNEQF

clone size: few
V gene: TRBV6-1
J gene: TRBJ2-6
CDR3 protein: ASMAGALKSSGANVLT

clone size: many
V gene: TRBV18
J gene: TRBJ2-7
CDR3 protein: ASSPGTGSYEQY

clone size: many
V gene: TRBV7-2
J gene: TRBJ2-1
CDR3 protein: ASSLGREGWQF

clone size: many
V gene: TRBV15
J gene: TRBJ1-4
CDR3 protein: ATSRDPGTEDEKLF

clone size: .
V gene: TRBV25-1
J gene: TRBJ1-5
CDR3 protein: ASSDSGGPGDQPQH

clone size: few
V gene: TRBV5-1
J gene: TRBJ2-3
CDR3 protein: ASSLEMRGPSTDTQY

clone size: many
V gene: TRBV5-1
J gene: TRBJ1-2
CDR3 protein: ASSRTGGGYT

clone size: many
V gene: TRBV20-1
J gene: TRBJ2-3
CDR3 protein: SAPRPGTGTDTQY

clone size: few
V gene: TRBV5-1
J gene: TRBJ2-1
CDR3 protein: ASSIDSSGTGANEQF

clone size: many
V gene: TRBV12-3/TRBV12-4
J gene: TRBJ2-5
CDR3 protein: ASSSAGGGETQY

clone size: many
V gene: TRBV5-1
J gene: TRBJ2-3
CDR3 protein: ASKSGQGTDTQY

clone size: many
V gene: TRBV7-2
J gene: TRBJ2-5
CDR3 protein: ASSLGPGGFQETQY

clone size: many
V gene: TRBV10-1
J gene: TRBJ2-1
CDR3 protein: ASSEGTDYGEQF

clone size: many
V gene: TRBV19
J gene: TRBJ2-1
CDR3 protein: ASSIWASDYNEQF

clone size: many
V gene: TRBV10-2
J gene: TRBJ2-1
CDR3 protein: ASSGGTRGSYNEQF

clone size: many
V gene: TRBV6-5
J gene: TRBJ1-2
CDR3 protein: ASSYLAGQGRGGYT

clone size: many
V gene: TRBV24-1
J gene: TRBJ1-1
CDR3 protein: ATSDLSHEAF

clone size: many
V gene: TRBV7-9
J gene: TRBJ2-7
CDR3 protein: ASSDGASYEQY

clone size: many
V gene: TRBV7-9
J gene: TRBJ1-6
CDR3 protein: ASSLPGVNSPLH

clone size: few
V gene: TRBV7-3
J gene: TRBJ1-1
CDR3 protein: ASAPGTGWNTEAF

clone size: many
V gene: TRBV3-1
J gene: TRBJ2-5
CDR3 protein: ASSPRTGIQETQY

clone size: .
V gene: TRBV5-1
J gene: TRBJ2-4
CDR3 protein: ASSLASGGPQAKNIQY

clone size: .
V gene: TRBV12-3/TRBV12-4
J gene: TRBJ1-2
CDR3 protein: ASRKTASGGYT

clone size: few
V gene: TRBV3-1
J gene: TRBJ2-3
CDR3 protein: ASSPPGLWGGTQY

clone size: many
V gene: TRBV10-3
J gene: TRBJ2-1
CDR3 protein: AIRGGPGNEQF

clone size: .
V gene: TRBV6-2/TRBV6-3
J gene: TRBJ2-7
CDR3 protein: ASTSGATYEQY

clone size: .
V gene: TRBV7-8
J gene: TRBJ2-1
CDR3 protein: ASSLRGMVNEQF

clone size: many
V gene: TRBV12-3/TRBV12-4
J gene: TRBJ2-4
CDR3 protein: ASSLPGARNIQY

clone size: few
V gene: TRBV20-1
J gene: TRBJ2-5
CDR3 protein: SARQFLETQY

clone size: .
V gene: TRBV6-5
J gene: TRBJ1-2
CDR3 protein: ASSYSIGLGGYT

clone size: few
V gene: TRBV6-6
J gene: TRBJ2-1
CDR3 protein: ASRTEIGDEQF

clone size: many
V gene: TRBV4-2
J gene: TRBJ2-5
CDR3 protein: ASSPGRGVTQY

clone size: many
V gene: TRBV5-1
J gene: TRBJ2-3
CDR3 protein: ASVQGDSRTDTQY

clone size: many
V gene: TRBV6-5
J gene: TRBJ2-1
CDR3 protein: ASSRAGPYNEQF

clone size: many
V gene: TRBV5-4
J gene: TRBJ2-1
CDR3 protein: ASSLTDEQF

clone size: few
V gene: TRBV12-3/TRBV12-4
J gene: TRBJ2-5
CDR3 protein: ASSPLQGRGETQY

clone size: few
V gene: TRBV6-5
J gene: TRBJ1-6
CDR3 protein: ASSYPLDDATTNSPLH

clone size: once
V gene: TRBV7-8
J gene: TRBJ2-1
CDR3 protein: ATSLGGGSYNEQF

clone size: .
V gene: TRBV7-2
J gene: TRBJ2-3
CDR3 protein: ASSSASGSTDTQY

clone size: many
V gene: TRBV7-2
J gene: TRBJ1-5
CDR3 protein: ASSLGPDSRPPQH

clone size: .
V gene: TRBV7-2
J gene: TRBJ2-5
CDR3 protein: ASSRSSGETQY

clone size: few
V gene: TRBV19
J gene: TRBJ2-3
CDR3 protein: ASRGQGKDTQY

clone size: many
V gene: TRBV7-2
J gene: TRBJ1-3
CDR3 protein: ASSLEEGPFTIY

clone size: few
V gene: TRBV12-3/TRBV12-4
J gene: TRBJ2-2
CDR3 protein: ASSQGTGELF

clone size: few
V gene: TRBV12-3/TRBV12-4
J gene: TRBJ2-4
CDR3 protein: ASSTQQGAKNIQY